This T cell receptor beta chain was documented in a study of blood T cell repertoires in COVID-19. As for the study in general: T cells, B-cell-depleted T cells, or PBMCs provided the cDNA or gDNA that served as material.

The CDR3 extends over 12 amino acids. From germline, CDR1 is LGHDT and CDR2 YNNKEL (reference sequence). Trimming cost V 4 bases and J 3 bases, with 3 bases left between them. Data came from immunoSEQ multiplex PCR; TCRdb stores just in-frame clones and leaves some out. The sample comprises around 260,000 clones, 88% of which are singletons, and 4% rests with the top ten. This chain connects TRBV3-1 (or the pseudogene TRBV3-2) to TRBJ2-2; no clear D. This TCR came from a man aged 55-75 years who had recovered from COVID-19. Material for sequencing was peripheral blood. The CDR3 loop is CASSPYTGELFF. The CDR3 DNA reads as TGTGCCAGCAGCCCTTACACCGGGGAGCTGTTTTTT.